This T cell receptor beta chain is from a study of cytomegalovirus exposure and HLA in healthy donors. PCR used 60 Vbeta primers and 13 Jbeta primers. Profiling relied on immunoSEQ multiplex PCR, and the TCRdb table lists in-frame clones only, not all of them. The sample gives 95,000 to 150,000 clones, around 66% of which show up once; around 8.8% is in the top ten. The CDR3 extends over 11 amino acids. Germline loops: CDR1 DFQATT, CDR2 SNEGSKA (reference sequence). Trimming removed 5 bases from V and 7 bases from J; junction bases left unmatched: 2. The TCR originated in a woman between 40 and 50 years old in good health and CMV-seropositive. The chain links TRBV20-1 to TRBJ1-2, with TRBD1 matching over 9 bases. The specimen sequenced was PBMCs. CDR3 DNA sequence: TGCAGTGCTCCGGACAGGGGTGGCTACACCTTC. Its translation is CSAPDRGGYTF.